This T cell receptor (beta chain) is from a study of low-dose radiotherapy and immunotherapy resistance in tumors. Priming of first-strand cDNA relied on TRAV- and TRBV-specific primers (covering alpha and beta chains). Both a constant-region primer and a V-primer adapter served to amplify TCRs across about 20 PCR cycles. Each CDR3 protein is one row after TCRdb ran MiXCR on the reads. The sample shows about 9,800 distinct CDR3 sequences, approximately 81% of them seen only once. Trimming left V 7 bases short and J 4 bases short, with 16 bases between. The length of the CDR3 is 13 residues. CDR1 and CDR2 from the germline V gene are SQVTM and ANQGSEA.

This receptor was identified in a human donor with advanced metastatic prostate, ovarian, gallbladder or colorectal cancer (not recorded which). This table probably holds off-target reads from a library built for another chain. J is TRBJ1-2 and V is TRBV29-1, with TRBD1 as a possible D gene (6 bases). The CDR3, as DNA: TGCAGCGGCTCAGGGGCCTCGGGCTATGGCTACACCTTC. This translates into CSGSGASGYGYTF.